This entry is about one T cell receptor beta chain. Its antigen is unknown. It was with a sample-barcoded 5' primer and a J-beta primer mix that a second PCR of roughly 7 to 12 cycles was run. Tagging of each cDNA molecule was performed by a template-switch adaptor with 12 random nucleotides. Each CDR3 protein gets one entry after TCRdb re-called the 5' RACE reads with MiXCR. The data show about 1.1 million distinct CDR3 sequences, roughly two fifths seen once. Every participating donor contributed about 10 milliliters of peripheral blood through a draw. From germline, CDR1 is MNHEY and CDR2 SMNVEV (reference sequence). The J segment lost 0 bases and the V segment lost 5 bases, leaving 3 bases of the junction unmatched. The CDR3 sequence is 16 residues long. This specimen belongs to a study of blood T cells in healthy people across ages. Whole-study findings and limits: The percentage of naive T cells correlated strongly with TCR beta diversity.

This chain uses TRBV27 with TRBJ2-6; 8 nucleotides line up with TRBD2. This sequence originates from a man between 18 and 29 years old in good health. The sample comprised blood. The CDR3 nucleotides read TGTGCCAGCAGTCAAAGCGGGAGCTCTGGGGCCAACGTCCTGACTTTC. Protein sequence: CASSQSGSSGANVLTF.